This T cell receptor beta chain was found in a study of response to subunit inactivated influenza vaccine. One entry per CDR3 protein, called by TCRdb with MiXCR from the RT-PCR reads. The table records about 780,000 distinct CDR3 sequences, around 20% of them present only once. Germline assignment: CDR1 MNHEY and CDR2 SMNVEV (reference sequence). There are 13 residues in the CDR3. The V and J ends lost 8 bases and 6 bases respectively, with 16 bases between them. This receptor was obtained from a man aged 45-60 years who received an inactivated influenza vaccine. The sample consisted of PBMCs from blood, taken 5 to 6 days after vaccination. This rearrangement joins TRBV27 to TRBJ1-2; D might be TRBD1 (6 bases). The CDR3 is CASGLSGGHGYTF. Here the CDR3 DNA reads TGTGCCAGCGGACTGAGCGGGGGGCATGGCTACACCTTC.